The 29 T cell receptor beta chains reported below all come from one sample, sequenced in a study of blood T cells in healthy people across ages (dated by TCRdb to the mid-2010s). The method behind the library was 5' RACE. The listed sequencing device is Illumina HiSeq 2500. A second PCR of about 6 to 11 cycles was performed with a sample-barcoded 5' primer and a J-beta primer mix. Through fastp at Q25 and MiXCR, TCRdb rebuilt clones from the public reads, retaining in-frame beta chains. Rows merge per CDR3 protein into single entries with the most common DNA and genes. For this sample there are approximately 490,000 distinct CDR3 sequences; less than 25% appear just once. The top ten clonotypes cover around 10% of the sample. These sequences were also reported in another study, on T cells of mothers and their children.

The specimen was blood. These receptors were collected from a boy aged 5-17 years in good health.

Points on this clonotype: Relative to the germline gene, one junction end is altered; a read error may explain this. V gene TRBV5-6 combines with J gene TRBJ1-1; 7 bases match TRBD1. Germline CDR1 SGHDT, CDR2 YYEEEE. The CDR3 is 16 amino acids. Here the CDR3 reads CASSHWDRLMNTEAFF. The DNA for the CDR3 is TGCGCCAGCAGCCATTGGGACAGACTAATGAACACTGAAGCTTTCTTT.

CDR3 sequence (DNA): TGTGCCAGCAGCGTAGACGGCGGGGCCTACGAGCAGTACTTC. Its translation is CASSVDGGAYEQYF. The V gene is TRBV9, the J gene TRBJ2-7; a weak D match, TRBD2 (6 bases). This CDR3 has 14 amino acids. V lost 0 bases and J lost 2, with 9 bases in between. The V gene's germline CDR1 is SGDLS and CDR2 YYNGEE.

The chain carries TRBV2 and TRBJ2-7; TRBD1 aligns across 10 bases. J lost 3 bases, V lost 6 bases, and 2 bases had no gene match. This CDR3 contains 13 residues. The germline gives CDR1 SNHLY, CDR2 FYNNEI. CDR3: CASSGDRGYEQYF. CDR3 DNA: TGTGCCAGCAGCGGGGACAGGGGCTACGAGCAGTACTTC.

There are many counts of this clonotype. V is TRBV27 and J is TRBJ2-6; tentative D call: TRBD1 (5 bases). Germline CDR1 MNHEY, CDR2 SMNVEV (reference sequence). Trimming removed 0 bases from V and 11 bases from J, with 11 bases in between. This CDR3 has 14 amino acids. The CDR3 is CASSLSRVEDVLTF. CDR3 sequence (DNA): TGTGCCAGCAGTTTATCCAGGGTAGAGGACGTCCTGACTTTC.

This sequence joins TRBV5-1 and TRBJ2-3, with 7 positions matching TRBD1. Germline V gene data show CDR1 as SGHRS and CDR2 as YFSETQ. The CDR3 has 14 residues. V trimming: 4 bases; J trimming: 2 bases; junction bases outside the gene matches: 4. This CDR3 reads CASSVGQNTDTQYF. Written as DNA, the CDR3 is TGCGCCAGCAGCGTGGGACAGAACACAGATACGCAGTATTTT. Supplemented by reference TRBV5-1 and TRBJ2-3, the full variable domain reads KAGVTQTPRYLIKTRGQQVTLSCSPISGHRSVSWYQQTPGQGLQFLFEYFSETQRNKGNFPGRFSGRQFSNSRSEMNVSTLELGDSALYLCASSVGQNTDTQYFGPGTRLTVL.

Concerning this clonotype: One end of the junction is discordant with germline, which a read error may explain. The genes are TRBV7-2 and TRBJ2-5, with 10 bases aligning to TRBD2. Germline V gene sequence: CDR1 SGHTA, CDR2 FQGNSA. The CDR3 has 15 residues. The CDR3 here is CASSVGLAVQETQNF. In DNA form, the CDR3 reads TGTGCCAGCAGCGTCGGACTAGCGGTCCAAGAGACCCAGAACTTC. The variable domain in full, completed from reference TRBV7-2 and TRBJ2-5, reads GAGVSQSPSNKVTEKGKDVELRCDPISGHTALYWYRQSLGQGLEFLIYFQGNSAPDKSGLPSDRFSAERTGGSVSTLTIQRTQQEDSAVYLCASSVGLAVQETQNFGPGTRLLVL.

This clonotype was seen repeatedly, ten times or more. This chain links TRBV28 with TRBJ1-2; D gene uncertain. CDR1 is MDHEN, CDR2 SYDVKM, per germline. The length of the CDR3 is 14 residues. With 5 bases removed from V and 8 bases from J, the gap between germline ends came to 18 bases. CDR3 sequence reads: CASSPTGRLRGYTF. The CDR3 nucleotides are TGTGCCAGCAGTCCAACCGGGCGTCTGAGGGGCTACACCTTC.

The chain is built from TRBV5-1 and TRBJ2-2; D possibly corresponds to TRBD1 (5 bases). The CDR3 sequence is 15 residues long. The V gene's germline CDR1 is SGHRS and CDR2 YFSETQ. V was pared by 0 bases and J by 1 base, with 7 bases between. The CDR3 here is CASSLVDRNTGELFF. The CDR3 nucleotides read TGCGCCAGCAGCTTGGTAGACAGGAACACCGGGGAGCTGTTTTTT. The variable domain in full, completed from reference TRBV5-1 and TRBJ2-2, reads KAGVTQTPRYLIKTRGQQVTLSCSPISGHRSVSWYQQTPGQGLQFLFEYFSETQRNKGNFPGRFSGRQFSNSRSEMNVSTLELGDSALYLCASSLVDRNTGELFFGEGSRLTVL.

This clonotype has a handful of counts. V and J are TRBV12-3 or TRBV12-4 and TRBJ2-7; 7 positions agree with TRBD2. Germline trimming cut 3 bases from V and 7 bases from J; bases unmatched to any gene: 9. This CDR3 is built from 14 residues. CDR3 sequence (DNA): TGTGCCAGCAGTTTCAGAACGGGAGGTGGGGAGCAGTACTTC. Translated: CASSFRTGGGEQYF.

The chain employs TRBV9 and TRBJ2-7, with D uncertain. The V gene lost 1 base and the J gene lost 2 bases, with 10 bases spanning the gap. CDR1 and CDR2 from the germline V gene are SGDLS and YYNGEE. The CDR3 consists of 14 residues. This chain's CDR3 is CASSVSGGTYEQYF. The CDR3 nucleotides read TGTGCCAGCAGCGTATCCGGTGGTACCTACGAGCAGTACTTC.

This clonotype turned up a few times. The chain uses TRBV28 and TRBJ2-7; perhaps TRBD2 as D (5 bases). Germline V lookup: CDR1 MDHEN, CDR2 SYDVKM. The CDR3 sequence is 14 residues long. Trimming took 4 bases from V and 7 from J, leaving 17 bases between them. The CDR3 loop reads CASSSGSTLREQYF. CDR3 nucleotide sequence: TGTGCCAGCAGTTCGGGAAGTACCTTACGGGAGCAGTACTTC.

A remark on this clonotype: At one end, the junction sequence differs from germline, possibly due to a read error. The chain carries TRBV6-6 and TRBJ2-1; a possible D gene is TRBD2 (5 bases). CDR1 is MNHNY, CDR2 SVGAGI, per germline (reference sequence). The CDR3 consists of 12 residues. CDR3 sequence (DNA): TGTGCCAGAAGTTATACGGGGAGTGAGCAGTTCTTC. Its translation: CARSYTGSEQFF.

V gene TRBV6-5 combines with J gene TRBJ1-1; D call uncertain. There are 12 residues in the CDR3. Germline values: CDR1 MNHEY, CDR2 SVGAGI. V lost 9 bases to trimming and J lost 4 bases, with 12 bases between them. The CDR3, as DNA: TGTGCCAGTTCCGAGGACGGCACTGAAGCTTTCTTT. Translation gives CASSEDGTEAFF.

The chain joins TRBV4-3 to TRBJ2-5; D gene uncertain. TRBJ2-1 explains the end of the DNA better; the J call may be wrong. The CDR3 is 13 residues long. Germline V lookup: CDR1 LGHNA, CDR2 YSLEER. The CDR3 sequence: CASSQDPGNEQFF. The DNA of the CDR3 is TGCGCCAGCAGCCAAGACCCAGGTAATGAGCAGTTCTTC.

V usage is TRBV27 and J usage is TRBJ1-1; perhaps TRBD1 as D (5 bases). The CDR3 is 14 residues long. The germline CDR1 and CDR2 sequences are MNHEY and SMNVEV (reference sequence). V lost 6 bases and J 5 bases, leaving 16 bases between the germline ends. The CDR3 loop reads CASRSGYRKTEAFF. The CDR3 region has the DNA TGTGCCAGCAGGTCAGGGTATCGAAAAACTGAAGCTTTCTTT.

The chain carries TRBV13 and TRBJ2-7, with D perhaps matching TRBD1 (6 bases). The CDR3 spans 13 residues. The germline V gene encodes CDR1 PRHDT and CDR2 FYEKMQ (reference sequence). V was shortened by 4 bases and J by 6 bases, with 13 bases between the two germline ends. The CDR3 is CASSSTGISEQYF. Here the CDR3 DNA reads TGTGCCAGCAGCTCTACAGGGATTTCCGAGCAGTACTTC.

This CDR3 reads CASSLEGTGYSNQPQHF. The CDR3 nucleotides read TGTGCCAGCAGCTTAGAGGGGACAGGGTATAGCAATCAGCCCCAGCATTTT. This chain connects TRBV7-2 to TRBJ1-5; 9 bases fit TRBD1. With V trimmed by 1 base and J by 0 bases, 4 bases remained unmatched. Germline V gives CDR1 SGHTA, CDR2 FQGNSA. The CDR3 loop spans 17 amino acids.

The rearrangement joins TRBV12-5 to TRBJ1-2; 10 nucleotides line up with TRBD1. The V segment lost 0 bases and the J segment 2 bases; nucleotides outside the gene matches: 12. The CDR3 contains 19 residues. Germline CDR1 and CDR2: LGHNT and FRNRAP. The CDR3 nucleotides read TGTGCTAGTGGTTTGGTACTTTCGGGACAGGGGACTTCCAACTATGGCTACACCTTC. It yields the protein CASGLVLSGQGTSNYGYTF.

This clonotype was seen at least ten times. The chain joins TRBV9 to TRBJ2-1, with TRBD2 matching 10 bases. The J segment lost 8 bases and the V segment lost 0 bases, leaving 5 bases of the junction unmatched. From germline, CDR1 is SGDLS and CDR2 YYNGEE. There are 15 residues in the CDR3. CDR3 nucleotides: TGTGCCAGCAGCGTAGCAGGTAGCGGGGGGTATGAGCAGTTCTTC. Its protein is CASSVAGSGGYEQFF.

This clonotype appeared a single time. V and J are TRBV12-3 or TRBV12-4 and TRBJ1-1; D perhaps matches TRBD1 (5 bases). V was pared by 6 bases and J by 4 bases, with 18 bases between. CDR3 length equals 15 residues. This chain's CDR3 is CASSPTSQGSTEAFF. The CDR3, as DNA: TGTGCCAGCAGCCCTACCTCCCAGGGTTCCACTGAAGCTTTCTTT.

This clonotype was counted a few times. One end of the junction fails to match germline, which may point to a read error. The gene calls are TRBV5-8 and TRBJ2-1; D might be TRBD1 (5 bases). The J call may not be correct, given that the DNA end is closer to TRBJ2-5. Germline lookup yields CDR1 SGHTS and CDR2 YDEGEE. The length of the CDR3 is 13 residues. CDR3 nucleotides: TGTGCCACCAGCTTACAGGAAGGCCAGACCCAGTACTTC. Translated: CATSLQEGQTQYF.

The count of this clonotype is one. The chain joins TRBV11-2 to TRBJ2-3; D tentatively reads TRBD1 or TRBD2 (6 bases each). V was pared by 8 bases and J by 5 bases, with 26 bases between. Germline V CDR1 and CDR2: SGHAT, FQNNGV. This CDR3 region has 17 residues. CDR3 in amino acids: CASRPREAGTRKDTQYF. The CDR3 DNA sequence: TGTGCCAGCCGCCCGAGGGAGGCGGGGACACGTAAAGATACGCAGTATTTT.

This clonotype was counted between two and nine times. This chain links TRBV12-3 or TRBV12-4 with TRBJ2-5; no definite D call. Trimming left V 6 bases short and J 5 bases short, with 10 bases between. There are 12 residues in the CDR3. CDR3 nucleotide sequence: TGTGCCAGCAGCTCGGACCCGGAGACCCAGTACTTC. It translates to CASSSDPETQYF.

This clonotype was counted once. The J gene is TRBJ1-2, the V gene TRBV4-1; D not resolved. V was trimmed by 3 bases and J by 8 bases, leaving 16 bases between them. This CDR3 contains 14 residues. The germline V gene encodes CDR1 MGHRA and CDR2 YSYEKL. CDR3 coding DNA: TGCGCCAGCAGCCACCCGGGTCTAGGGCAGGGCTACACCTTC. Translation gives CASSHPGLGQGYTF.

This clonotype has a count of ten or more. The gene calls are TRBV7-3 and TRBJ2-7; 7 bases are a match to TRBD1. Germline CDR1 is SGHTA and CDR2 is FQGTGA. V lost 2 bases and J lost 3; bases outside the gene matches: 4. The CDR3 covers 14 residues. The DNA for the CDR3 is TGTGCCAGCAGCTTAGGACAGGTTGGCTACGAGCAGTACTTC. Residues: CASSLGQVGYEQYF.

The chain joins TRBV6-2 or TRBV6-3 to TRBJ1-1; D might be TRBD1 (6 bases). Trimming took off 2 bases at V and 7 bases at J, with 17 bases between the two ends. CDR1 is MNHEY, CDR2 SVGEGT, per germline. This CDR3 region has 15 residues. Written as DNA, the CDR3 is TGTGCCAGCAGTTACGGAGGGGGATCTGCCCTTGAAGCTTTCTTT. Translated, it gives CASSYGGGSALEAFF.

The CDR3 protein is CASSHPRLAGSYEQYF. As DNA, the CDR3 is TGTGCCAGCAGCCACCCAAGACTAGCGGGGTCCTACGAGCAGTACTTC. This chain joins TRBV7-9 and TRBJ2-7, with 11 bases matching TRBD2. The CDR3 is 16 amino acids. After removal of 5 bases from V and 1 base from J, the junction contained 7 bases not matched to a gene. From germline, CDR1 is SEHNR and CDR2 FQNEAQ (reference sequence).

The V gene is TRBV12-3 or TRBV12-4, the J gene TRBJ2-1; D uncertain. Trimming took off 7 bases at V and 5 bases at J, with 18 bases between the two ends. This CDR3 spans 15 amino acids. CDR3 amino acids: CASTPSGQEHNEQFF. The CDR3 coding sequence is TGTGCCAGCACCCCGAGTGGGCAGGAACACAATGAGCAGTTCTTC.

This clonotype was counted a few times. V usage is TRBV20-1 and J usage is TRBJ2-3; possible D gene TRBD2, 5 bases. The V gene's germline CDR1 is DFQATT and CDR2 SNEGSKA (reference sequence). The CDR3 totals 14 residues. Trimming left V 6 bases short and J 0 bases short, with 13 bases between. CDR3 sequence reads: CSASTAVSTDTQYF. DNA for the CDR3: TGCAGTGCCAGCACAGCGGTGAGCACAGATACGCAGTATTTT.